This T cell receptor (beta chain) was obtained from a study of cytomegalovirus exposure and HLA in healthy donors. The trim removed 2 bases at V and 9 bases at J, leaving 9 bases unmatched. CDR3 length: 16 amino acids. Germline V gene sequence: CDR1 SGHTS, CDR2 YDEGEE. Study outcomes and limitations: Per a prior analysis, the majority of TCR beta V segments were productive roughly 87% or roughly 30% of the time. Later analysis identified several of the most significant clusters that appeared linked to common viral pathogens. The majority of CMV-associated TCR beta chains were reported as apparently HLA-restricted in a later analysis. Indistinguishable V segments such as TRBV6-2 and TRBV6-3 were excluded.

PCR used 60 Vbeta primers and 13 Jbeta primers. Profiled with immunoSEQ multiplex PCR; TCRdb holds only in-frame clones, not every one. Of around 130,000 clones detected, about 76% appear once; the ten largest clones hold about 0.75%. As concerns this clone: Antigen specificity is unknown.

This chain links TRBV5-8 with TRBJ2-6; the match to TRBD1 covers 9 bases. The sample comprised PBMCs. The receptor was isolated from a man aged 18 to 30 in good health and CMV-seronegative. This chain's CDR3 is CASSFGQGLAGNVLTF. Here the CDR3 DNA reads TGTGCCAGCAGCTTTGGACAGGGGCTCGCGGGCAACGTCCTGACTTTC.